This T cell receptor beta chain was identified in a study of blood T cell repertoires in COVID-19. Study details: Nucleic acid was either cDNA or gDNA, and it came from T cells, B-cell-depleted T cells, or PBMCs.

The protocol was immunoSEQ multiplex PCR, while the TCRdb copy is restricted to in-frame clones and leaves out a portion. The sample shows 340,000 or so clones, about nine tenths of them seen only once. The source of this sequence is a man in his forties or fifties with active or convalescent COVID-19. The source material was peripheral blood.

The chain's CDR3 is CASSRRGWQGDNYGYTF. DNA of the CDR3: TGTGCCAGCAGCCGGAGGGGCTGGCAGGGAGATAACTATGGCTACACCTTC. The chain links TRBV27 to TRBJ1-2; D perhaps matches TRBD1 (5 bases). Trimming cost V 6 bases and J 1 base, with 21 bases left between them. The CDR3 runs to 17 residues. Germline V gives CDR1 MNHEY, CDR2 SMNVEV (reference sequence).